This T cell receptor beta chain comes out of a study of OX40 agonist ivuxolimab in advanced cancers. Background on the whole study: Ivuxolimab, which targeted the costimulatory receptor OX40 (CD134), was an agonistic, fully human IgG2 monoclonal antibody. Intravenous ivuxolimab was administered to patients every 2 weeks at six dose levels: 0.01, 0.1, 0.3, 1.5, 3 and 10 mg/kg. Of the 50 to 55 dose-escalation patients, hepatocellular carcinoma was present in around 20, melanoma in roughly 15, renal cell carcinoma in 9 and head and neck cancer in 9. A male proportion of roughly 80% and a mean age of approximately 60 years, ranging from about 20 to 85, were recorded for the dose-escalation cohort. Patients were allowed to have had prior anti-PD-1, anti-PD-L1 or anti-CTLA-4 therapy, and roughly 40% of the dose-escalation patients had previously received checkpoint inhibitors. Partial responses occurred in three dose-escalation patients: two with cutaneous melanoma and one with hepatocellular carcinoma. Peripheral TCRbeta sequencing aimed to test whether ivuxolimab altered TCR sequence diversity and caused clonal T-cell expansion. The paper covers the monotherapy dose-escalation part of the phase I ivuxolimab trial, which included N = 52 patients. Here is what the overall study found, with its caveats: After ivuxolimab, expanded clones were on average more numerous among CD8+ T cells than among CD4+ T cells. At doses of 0.1 to 3.0 mg/kg, clonal expansion of both CD4+ and CD8+ T cells in blood was seen between baseline and week 6. The antigen specificity of the peripheral T cells that underwent clonal expansion was not determined. In the 0.1-3.0 mg/kg groups, partial responders were among the patients with the lowest normalized peripheral clonal expansion, particularly in CD8+ T cells. Low levels of normalized T-cell clonal expansion were also seen in some patients who did not respond.

Patients with autoimmune disease history or receiving systemic immunosuppression were excluded from the trial. Peripheral blood for TCR sequencing was collected from all dose cohorts at baseline, on cycle 4 day 1, and on cycle 7 day 1. Samples were obtained from an open-label, multicenter, first-in-human phase I dose-escalation trial of ivuxolimab. Adults with locally advanced or metastatic melanoma, renal cell, hepatocellular, or head and neck squamous cell carcinoma were enrolled in the trial. Before TCR sequencing, CD4+ T cells and CD8+ T cells were sorted from peripheral blood as separate populations. This clone has more than one count but fewer than ten. Its target antigen remains unknown. No quality values exist for individual bases; no much larger clone is one base distant. CDR1 and CDR2 (SGHAT, FQDESV) derive from the germline V gene (reference sequence). Reading from cysteine to phenylalanine, the CDR3 counts 13 amino acids. CDR3 DNA is the only sequence kept; it has 39 bases, read in frame from the first base. V was cut back by 0 bases and J by 3 bases, leaving a gap of 2 bases between them.

To sequence the TCRbeta CDR3 region, genomic DNA was isolated from the sorted cells. The immunoSEQ Assay was used for sequencing of TCRbeta CDR3 regions. TCRdb mirrors the immuneACCESS table, restricted to in-frame sequences. Some clones are absent from its copies; in checked studies, under half trace to an unresolved V gene, and the reason for the others is unknown. In all, the sample holds 95,000 to 100,000 clones, and roughly 88% of those were seen once. The biggest ten clones account for 1.5% to 2% of the sample. Sample: CD4+ or CD8+ T cells sorted from blood, taken in a trial of the OX40 agonist ivuxolimab. This TCR came from an adult with an advanced solid tumor such as melanoma, head and neck, liver or kidney cancer. This chain is built from TRBV11-1 and TRBJ2-2; a confident D gene designation cannot be given. The DNA is TGTGCCAGCAGCTTAGCAGACACCGGGGAGCTGTTTTTT. Translation gives CASSLADTGELFF.